These 20 T cell receptor beta chains were sequenced from one sample in a study of T cell responses to AZD1222 COVID-19 vaccine. Clones were sequenced by immunoSEQ multiplex PCR, and TCRdb holds only the in-frame ones, with some missing. The data contain 95,000 to 150,000 clones, around nine tenths of them singletons. The sample here was peripheral blood, taken on day 0 of AZD1222 vaccination. The receptors shown here come from an adult in good health.

The chain links TRBV6-2 or TRBV6-3 to TRBJ2-1; D remains unclear. Germline V lookup: CDR1 MNHEY, CDR2 SVGEGT. This CDR3 has 12 amino acids. Trimming removed 6 bases from V and 8 bases from J, with 11 bases in between. CDR3 in amino acids: CASSQVGHEQFF. In nucleotides, the CDR3 is TGTGCCAGCAGCCAGGTGGGCCATGAGCAGTTCTTC.

The chain employs TRBV6-5 and TRBJ1-2; weak D call: TRBD1 (5 bases). Germline V CDR1 and CDR2: MNHEY, SVGAGI. The CDR3 is 15 amino acids. Trimming stripped 5 bases from V and 8 bases from J, with 21 bases between. The CDR3, as DNA: TGTGCCAGCAGTCAGAGTATGGAGGGGTATGACGGCTACACCTTC. It codes for CASSQSMEGYDGYTF.

This CDR3 is CASSYSEDRGDGYTF. The CDR3 DNA follows: TGTGCCAGCAGTTACTCTGAGGACAGGGGCGATGGCTACACCTTC. The gene calls are TRBV6-5 and TRBJ1-2; 9 nucleotides match TRBD1. J lost 6 bases, V lost 0 bases, and 5 bases had no gene match. CDR1 and CDR2 (germline): MNHEY, SVGAGI. This CDR3 comprises 15 residues.

This sequence joins TRBV28 and TRBJ1-5; TRBD1 is a possible D gene (5 bases). CDR1 is MDHEN and CDR2 is SYDVKM in the germline V gene. CDR3 length: 16 residues. V dropped 5 bases and J dropped 6 bases, with 20 bases sitting between them. CDR3 bases: TGTGCCAGCAGTACCCCCGGGACCCCGTGGGGTCAGCCCCAGCATTTT. Residues: CASSTPGTPWGQPQHF.

The rearrangement joins TRBV4-1 to TRBJ2-5; D gene ambiguous. The CDR3 covers 14 residues. Germline V gene data show CDR1 as MGHRA and CDR2 as YSYEKL. The V end lost 0 bases, the J end lost 4 bases, and 9 bases lay between the germline ends. The CDR3 region is CASSQEGWGETQYF. Written as DNA, the CDR3 is TGCGCCAGCAGCCAAGAGGGCTGGGGAGAGACCCAGTACTTC.

This clone showed up just a few times. This chain connects TRBV25-1 to TRBJ2-7; 8 bases agree with TRBD2. This CDR3 region has 15 residues. J lost 0 bases, V lost 8 bases, and 9 bases had no gene match. Germline V lookup: CDR1 MGHDK, CDR2 SYGVNS. The CDR3 protein is CASHGGGDLSYEQYF. CDR3 DNA sequence: TGTGCCAGCCACGGGGGGGGTGACCTCTCCTACGAGCAGTACTTC.

Details on this clone: One end of the junction varies from germline; a read error may be responsible. J is TRBJ2-3 and V is TRBV12-3 or TRBV12-4; a possible D gene is TRBD1 (6 bases). The CDR3 has 13 residues. For the CDR3, the DNA is TGCGCCAGTTTGGGGGCGAGTAAAGATACGCAGTATTTT. Translating it yields CASLGASKDTQYF.

V gene TRBV30 combines with J gene TRBJ1-5; D is perhaps TRBD1 (5 bases). This CDR3 spans 13 amino acids. CDR1 GTSNPN and CDR2 SVGIG come from the germline V gene (reference sequence). V was shortened by 4 bases and J by 4 bases, with 11 bases between the two germline ends. This chain's CDR3 is CAWNRQTNQPQHF. The CDR3 coding sequence is TGTGCCTGGAACCGACAGACAAATCAGCCCCAGCATTTT.

V gene TRBV30 combines with J gene TRBJ2-1, with 7 bases lining up with TRBD2. Germline V gene data show CDR1 as GTSNPN and CDR2 as SVGIG (reference sequence). This CDR3 comprises 17 residues. With V trimmed by 0 bases and J by 4 bases, 12 bases remained unmatched. The CDR3 coding sequence is TGTGCCTGGAGTGTACCCCCTTACGCGGGGGTTTACAATGAGCAGTTCTTC. Amino acid sequence: CAWSVPPYAGVYNEQFF.

This chain joins TRBV3-1 (or the pseudogene TRBV3-2) and TRBJ1-3; a weak D match, TRBD1 (5 bases). The germline V gene encodes CDR1 LGHDT and CDR2 YNNKEL (reference sequence). There are 15 residues in the CDR3. The V end lost 1 base, the J end lost 4 bases, and 11 bases lay between the germline ends. DNA of the CDR3: TGTGCCAGCAGCCAAGTATTGGGGGTGGGAAACACCATATATTTT. This encodes CASSQVLGVGNTIYF.

The V and J genes are TRBV2 and TRBJ2-5, with TRBD2 identical over 7 bases. This CDR3 is built from 13 residues. V trimming: 9 bases; J trimming: 3 bases; junction bases outside the gene matches: 7. The germline gives CDR1 SNHLY, CDR2 FYNNEI. The CDR3 DNA is TGTGCCAGTACTTCTAGCGGCAAAGAGACCCAGTACTTC. Encoded protein: CASTSSGKETQYF. The complete variable domain, with remaining parts taken from reference TRBV2 and TRBJ2-5, reads EPEVTQTPSHQVTQMGQEVILRCVPISNHLYFYWYRQILGQKVEFLVSFYNNEISEKSEIFDDQFSVERPDGSNFTLKIRSTKLEDSAMYFCASTSSGKETQYFGPGTRLLVL.

The rearrangement links TRBV20-1 to TRBJ1-2; D remains unclear. CDR1 is DFQATT, CDR2 SNEGSKA, per germline (reference sequence). The CDR3 is 11 residues long. Trimming removed 3 bases at V and 8 bases at J, with 10 bases between. As DNA, the CDR3 is TGCAGTGCTAGGACCCTCGAGGGCTACACCTTC. This translates into CSARTLEGYTF.

The chain is built from TRBV7-9 and TRBJ2-5, with 7 positions matching TRBD1. The CDR3 spans 15 residues. Germline CDR1 and CDR2: SEHNR and FQNEAQ (reference sequence). Unmatched junction bases numbered 8, after V lost 5 bases and J lost 2 bases. The CDR3 DNA follows: TGTGCCAGCAGCAGAACCGGGACAGCGCAAGAGACCCAGTACTTC. It encodes CASSRTGTAQETQYF.

The gene calls are TRBV29-1 and TRBJ1-2; TRBD1 might be the D (5 bases). CDR1 is SQVTM, CDR2 ANQGSEA, per germline. V lost 3 bases and J 5 bases, leaving 16 bases between the germline ends. CDR3 length: 14 amino acids. The CDR3 nucleotides read TGCAGCGTTGAGTACGCGGGCGCAGGGTATGGCTACACCTTC. It translates to CSVEYAGAGYGYTF.

The chain links TRBV29-1 to TRBJ1-1; TRBD1 matches at 8 bases. CDR1 is SQVTM, CDR2 ANQGSEA, per germline. The CDR3 runs 15 residues. V shed 7 bases and J 4 bases; nucleotides not matched to a gene: 14. The chain's CDR3 is CSAAPQGEGSTEAFF. CDR3 sequence (DNA): TGCAGCGCTGCCCCACAGGGGGAGGGAAGCACTGAAGCTTTCTTT.

The rearrangement joins TRBV6-5 to TRBJ2-7; TRBD1 aligns across 7 bases. From germline, CDR1 is MNHEY and CDR2 SVGAGI. The CDR3 contains 14 residues. Unmatched junction bases numbered 12, after V lost 6 bases and J lost 7 bases. For the CDR3, the DNA is TGTGCCAGCAGGCAAGGGGGCCCGGGACGGGAGCAGTACTTC. Its protein product is CASRQGGPGREQYF.

Comments on this clone: Its ends do not fully match the called genes, so a read error is possible. The chain is built from TRBV11-1 and TRBJ2-1; 8 nucleotides match TRBD2. Germline assignment: CDR1 SGHAT and CDR2 FQDESV (reference sequence). The CDR3 sequence is 12 residues long. The CDR3 sequence: CATSGGGNEQFF. CDR3 nucleotides: TGTGCCACCAGCGGCGGGGGGAATGAGCAGTTCTTC.

The chain combines TRBV3-1 (or the pseudogene TRBV3-2) with TRBJ2-1, with D hard to call. CDR1 and CDR2 (germline): LGHDT, YNNKEL (reference sequence). V lost 4 bases and J lost 15, with 13 bases in between. This CDR3 is built from 11 residues. The DNA of the CDR3 is TGTGCCAGCAGCCTTGTAGACTCCGTGTTCTTC. It translates to CASSLVDSVFF.

CDR3 nucleotide sequence: TGTGCCACCAGTGATTTGCTAGGTGGGAGCGGCGATACGCAGTATTTT. The encoded protein is CATSDLLGGSGDTQYF. The J gene is TRBJ2-3, the V gene TRBV24-1; tentative D call: TRBD2 (5 bases). The V end was cut by 0 bases, the J end by 6 bases, with 15 bases between. Germline CDR1 and CDR2: KGHDR and SFDVKD. The CDR3 has 16 amino acids.

The genes are TRBV10-2 and TRBJ1-2; D might be TRBD1 (5 bases). The germline gives CDR1 WSHSY, CDR2 SAAADI. V gave up 4 bases and J gave up 0 bases, with 9 bases separating them. This CDR3 is 14 amino acids long. Here the CDR3 DNA reads TGCGCCAGCAGTGGGGACTCAGCTAACTATGGCTACACCTTC. Translated: CASSGDSANYGYTF.